A selection of T cell receptor beta chains follows, all from one sample in a study of OX40 agonist ivuxolimab in advanced cancers. Assay: immunoSEQ multiplex PCR; the TCRdb copy retains only in-frame clones and omits some. The table shows about 14,000 clones, with roughly 75% occurring only once. The sequences come from CD4+ or CD8+ T cells sorted from blood, collected in a trial of the OX40 agonist ivuxolimab. The receptors were gathered from an adult with an advanced solid tumor such as melanoma, head and neck, liver or kidney cancer. CDR3s include the opening cysteine and the closing phenylalanine or tryptophan. D genes are given only for firm matches. Size is omitted from some rows. Given values are once, few, many or a class for expanded clones.

J | size | D | V | CDR3 | DNA
TRBJ2-1 | NA | TRBD2 | TRBV7-6 | CASSLGIAGHYNEQFF | TGTGCCAGCAGCTTAGGGATAGCGGGACACTACAATGAGCAGTTCTTC
TRBJ2-7 | NA | NA | TRBV2 | CASNPHLSYEQYF | TGTGCCAGCAATCCTCACCTTTCCTACGAGCAGTACTTC
TRBJ2-7 | NA | TRBD1 | TRBV25-1 | CASSHRDSVSYEQYF | TGTGCCAGCAGCCACCGGGACAGTGTTTCCTACGAGCAGTACTTC
TRBJ2-7 | NA | NA | TRBV11-3 | CASSPGKGSSYEQYF | TGTGCCAGCAGCCCTGGTAAGGGGAGCTCCTACGAGCAGTACTTC
TRBJ1-1 | NA | NA | TRBV6-1 | CASSEYGGENTEAFF | TGTGCCAGCAGTGAGTATGGGGGGGAGAACACTGAAGCTTTCTTT
TRBJ1-2 | NA | NA | TRBV7-2 | CASSLSGYTF | TGTGCCAGCAGCCTAAGTGGCTACACCTTC
TRBJ2-7 | NA | NA | TRBV5-1 | CASSPPGANEQYF | TGCGCCAGCAGCCCCCCGGGGGCGAACGAGCAGTACTTC
TRBJ2-3 | few | TRBD2 | TRBV7-9 | CASSTNSGSGTDTQYF | TGTGCCAGCAGCACCAATAGCGGGAGCGGTACAGATACGCAGTATTTT
TRBJ2-3 | once | NA | TRBV11-3 | CASSARSLEGGLTITDTQYF | TGTGCCAGCAGCGCCCGATCGTTAGAGGGGGGCCTTACAATCACAGATACGCAGTATTTT
TRBJ1-2 | NA | TRBD1 | TRBV2 | CASREGQGASGYTF | TGTGCCAGCAGGGAAGGACAGGGGGCTAGTGGCTACACCTTC
TRBJ2-5 | NA | TRBD2 | TRBV5-6 | CASSLGREGPQETQYF | TGTGCCAGCAGCTTGGGGAGGGAGGGGCCCCAAGAGACCCAGTACTTC
TRBJ2-1 | NA | NA | TRBV2 | CASTSESSYNEQFF | TGTGCCAGCACGAGCGAGAGCTCCTACAATGAGCAGTTCTTC
TRBJ2-3 | NA | NA | TRBV6-1 | CASSDDGSWAQYF | TGTGCCAGCAGTGATGATGGGAGCTGGGCGCAGTATTTT
TRBJ2-7 | NA | NA | TRBV27 | CASSLSPQGPSYEQYF | TGTGCCAGCAGTTTATCTCCGCAGGGGCCCTCCTACGAGCAGTACTTC
TRBJ2-1 | NA | TRBD2 | TRBV4-1 | CASSQPLAQAGGSNEQFF | TGCGCCAGCAGCCAACCCCTGGCCCAAGCGGGAGGAAGCAATGAGCAGTTCTTC
TRBJ1-2 | NA | NA | TRBV19 | CASSIEPGLDLNYGYTF | TGTGCCAGTAGTATTGAGCCAGGTCTTGATCTGAACTATGGCTACACCTTC
TRBJ2-1 | NA | NA | TRBV9 | CASSVVYRGFPQFF | TGTGCCAGCAGCGTAGTTTATCGGGGGTTCCCGCAGTTCTTC
TRBJ2-5 | NA | TRBD1 | TRBV28 | CASRRRGQQETQYF | TGTGCCAGCAGGAGAAGGGGACAGCAAGAGACCCAGTACTTC
TRBJ2-1 | NA | NA | TRBV2 | CASKGRAHPNEQFF | TGTGCCAGCAAGGGGCGGGCTCACCCCAATGAGCAGTTCTTC
TRBJ2-7 | NA | TRBD2 | TRBV5-4 | CASSPEGRVYEQYF | TGTGCCAGCAGCCCGGAGGGGAGGGTCTACGAGCAGTACTTC
TRBJ1-1 | NA | NA | TRBV11-3 | CASSLGPSREAFF | TGTGCCAGCAGCTTAGGACCGTCCCGTGAAGCTTTCTTT
TRBJ2-7 | NA | NA | TRBV9 | CASSIRPEESYEQYF | TGTGCCAGCAGCATCCGGCCGGAGGAATCCTACGAGCAGTACTTC
TRBJ2-3 | NA | NA | TRBV29-1 | CSVGGGGIDTQYF | TGCAGCGTTGGGGGAGGGGGCATAGATACGCAGTATTTT
TRBJ2-2 | few | NA | TRBV27 | CASSLGGGYGELFF | TGTGCCAGCAGTTTAGGAGGGGGATACGGGGAGCTGTTTTTT
TRBJ1-1 | NA | TRBD1 | TRBV5-4 | CASSTGQGEAFF | TGTGCCAGCAGCACCGGACAGGGGGAAGCTTTCTTT
TRBJ2-7 | few | NA | TRBV7-6 | CASSPGTEQYF | TGTGCCAGCAGCCCGGGGACCGAGCAGTACTTC
TRBJ2-3 | NA | TRBD2 | TRBV7-9 | CASSLAGGLDTQYF | TGTGCCAGCAGCTTAGCGGGAGGGCTGGATACGCAGTATTTT
TRBJ1-1 | NA | TRBD1 | TRBV9 | CASSAFATGGAEAFF | TGTGCCAGCAGCGCTTTTGCCACAGGGGGCGCGGAAGCTTTCTTT
TRBJ2-7 | NA | NA | TRBV7-8 | CASSSRGLNTYEQYF | TGTGCCAGCAGCTCCCGGGGACTTAACACCTACGAGCAGTACTTC
TRBJ1-2 | NA | NA | TRBV7-9 | CASSASRTQIYGYTF | TGTGCCAGCAGCGCCTCGAGGACCCAAATCTATGGCTACACCTTC
TRBJ1-4 | NA | NA | TRBV6-6 | CASSYTRRSGNEKLFF | TGTGCCAGCAGTTACACAAGGCGAAGCGGTAATGAAAAACTGTTTTTT
TRBJ1-1 | few | NA | TRBV6-1 | CASSEAGEMNTEAFF | TGTGCCAGCAGTGAAGCAGGGGAAATGAACACTGAAGCTTTCTTT
TRBJ2-7 | few | NA | TRBV7-9 | CASSLVGVAYEQYF | TGTGCCAGCAGCTTAGTGGGGGTTGCCTACGAGCAGTACTTC
TRBJ2-7 | NA | NA | TRBV18 | CASSPGTSYEQYF | TGTGCCAGCTCACCGGGGACCTCCTACGAGCAGTACTTC
TRBJ2-3 | NA | TRBD1 | TRBV16 | CASSQSGQGADTQYF | TGTGCCAGCAGCCAATCGGGACAGGGGGCAGATACGCAGTATTTT
TRBJ2-6 | NA | TRBD1 | TRBV29-1 | CSVEDRGQGNVLTF | TGCAGCGTTGAAGATAGGGGACAGGGGAACGTCCTGACTTTC
TRBJ2-7 | NA | NA | TRBV11-3 | CASSLGLLGTSSYEQYF | TGTGCCAGCAGCTTAGGTCTTCTAGGGACTTCCTCCTACGAGCAGTACTTC
TRBJ2-1 | NA | NA | TRBV10-2 | CAIGGFSANEQFF | TGCGCCATCGGAGGTTTCTCCGCCAATGAGCAGTTCTTC
TRBJ2-3 | NA | NA | TRBV14 | CASSQTAEMTDTQYF | TGTGCCAGCAGCCAAACAGCGGAGATGACAGATACGCAGTATTTT
TRBJ2-7 | few | TRBD1 | TRBV6-5 | CASSYSPDRAYEQYF | TGTGCCAGCAGTTACTCTCCGGACAGGGCCTACGAGCAGTACTTC
TRBJ2-5 | NA | TRBD1 | TRBV6-4 | CASKGPGTGARETQYF | TGTGCCAGCAAGGGTCCCGGGACAGGGGCTCGTGAGACCCAGTACTTC